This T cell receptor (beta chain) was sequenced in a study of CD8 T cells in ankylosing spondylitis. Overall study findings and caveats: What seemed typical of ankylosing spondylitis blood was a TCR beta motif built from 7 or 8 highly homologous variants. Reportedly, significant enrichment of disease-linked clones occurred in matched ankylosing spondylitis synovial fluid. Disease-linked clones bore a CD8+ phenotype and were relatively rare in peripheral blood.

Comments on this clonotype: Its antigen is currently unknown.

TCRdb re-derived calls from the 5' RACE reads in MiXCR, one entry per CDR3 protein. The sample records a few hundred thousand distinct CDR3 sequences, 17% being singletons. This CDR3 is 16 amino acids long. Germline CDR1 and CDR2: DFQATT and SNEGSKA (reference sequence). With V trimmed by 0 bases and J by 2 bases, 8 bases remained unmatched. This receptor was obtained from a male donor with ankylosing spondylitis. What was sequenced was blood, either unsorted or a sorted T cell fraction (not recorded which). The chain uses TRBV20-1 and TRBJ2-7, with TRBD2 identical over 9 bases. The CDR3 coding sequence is TGCAGTGCTAGAGATCTGAGTAGCGGGAGCCCCTACGAGCAGTACTTC. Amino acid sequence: CSARDLSSGSPYEQYF.